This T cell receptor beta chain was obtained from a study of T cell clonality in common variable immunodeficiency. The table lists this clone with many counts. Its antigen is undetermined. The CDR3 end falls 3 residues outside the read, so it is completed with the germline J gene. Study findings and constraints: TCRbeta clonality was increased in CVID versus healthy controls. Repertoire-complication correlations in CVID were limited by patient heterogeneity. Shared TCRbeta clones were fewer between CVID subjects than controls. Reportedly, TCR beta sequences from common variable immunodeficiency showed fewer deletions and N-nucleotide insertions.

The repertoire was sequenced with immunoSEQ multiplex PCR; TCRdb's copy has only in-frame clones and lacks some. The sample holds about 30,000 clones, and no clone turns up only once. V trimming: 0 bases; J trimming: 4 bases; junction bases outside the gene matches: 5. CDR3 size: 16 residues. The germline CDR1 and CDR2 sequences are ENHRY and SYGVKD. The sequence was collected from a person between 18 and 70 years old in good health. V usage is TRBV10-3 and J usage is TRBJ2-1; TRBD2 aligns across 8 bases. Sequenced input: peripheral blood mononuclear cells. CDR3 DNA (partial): TGTGCCATCAGTGAGTCGATGGCGGGGGGATACAATGAG. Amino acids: CAISESMAGGYNE. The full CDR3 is CAISESMAGGYNEQFF.